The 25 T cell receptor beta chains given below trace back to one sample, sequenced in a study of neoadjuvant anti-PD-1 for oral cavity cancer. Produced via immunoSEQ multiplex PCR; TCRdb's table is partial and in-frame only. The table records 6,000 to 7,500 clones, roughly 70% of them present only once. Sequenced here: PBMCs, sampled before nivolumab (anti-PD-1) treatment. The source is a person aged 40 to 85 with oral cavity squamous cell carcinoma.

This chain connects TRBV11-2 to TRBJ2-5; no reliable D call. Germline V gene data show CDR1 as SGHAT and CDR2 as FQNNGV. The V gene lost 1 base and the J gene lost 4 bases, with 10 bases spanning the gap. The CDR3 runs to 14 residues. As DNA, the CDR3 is TGTGCCAGCAGCTTAGGGACCGCCCCAGAGACCCAGTACTTC. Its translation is CASSLGTAPETQYF.

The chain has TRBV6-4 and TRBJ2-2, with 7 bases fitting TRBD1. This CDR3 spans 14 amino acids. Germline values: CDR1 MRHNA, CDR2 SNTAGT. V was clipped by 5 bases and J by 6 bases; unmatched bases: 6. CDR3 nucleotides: TGTGCCAGCAGTATGGAACAGGGGTCCGGGGAGCTGTTTTTT. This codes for CASSMEQGSGELFF.

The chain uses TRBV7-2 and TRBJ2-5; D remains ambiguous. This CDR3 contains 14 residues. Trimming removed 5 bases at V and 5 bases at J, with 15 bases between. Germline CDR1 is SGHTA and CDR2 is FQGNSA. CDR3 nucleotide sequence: TGTGCCAGCAGCCTCCCCCTCGGAGCTGAGACCCAGTACTTC. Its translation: CASSLPLGAETQYF.

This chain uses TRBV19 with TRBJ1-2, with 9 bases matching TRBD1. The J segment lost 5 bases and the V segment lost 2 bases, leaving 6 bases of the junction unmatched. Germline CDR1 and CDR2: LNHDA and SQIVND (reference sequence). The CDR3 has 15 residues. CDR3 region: CASSIPGQGNYGYTF. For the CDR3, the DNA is TGTGCCAGTAGTATACCGGGACAGGGAAATTATGGCTACACCTTC.

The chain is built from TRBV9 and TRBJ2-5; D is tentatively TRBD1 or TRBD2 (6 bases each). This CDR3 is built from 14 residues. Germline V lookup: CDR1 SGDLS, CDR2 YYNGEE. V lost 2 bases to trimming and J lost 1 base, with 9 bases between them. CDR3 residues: CASSVGGPQETQYF. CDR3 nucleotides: TGTGCCAGCAGCGTGGGGGGCCCCCAAGAGACCCAGTACTTC.

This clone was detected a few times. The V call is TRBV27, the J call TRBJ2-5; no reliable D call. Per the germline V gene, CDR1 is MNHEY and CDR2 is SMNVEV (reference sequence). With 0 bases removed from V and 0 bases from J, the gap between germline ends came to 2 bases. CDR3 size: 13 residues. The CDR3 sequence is CASSLSYQETQYF. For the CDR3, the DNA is TGTGCCAGCAGTTTATCTTACCAAGAGACCCAGTACTTC.

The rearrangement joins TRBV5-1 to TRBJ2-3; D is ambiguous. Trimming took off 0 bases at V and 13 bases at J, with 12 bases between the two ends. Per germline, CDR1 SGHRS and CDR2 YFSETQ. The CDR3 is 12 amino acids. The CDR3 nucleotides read TGCGCCAGCAGCTTGGATGACACGGGCAAGTATTTT. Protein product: CASSLDDTGKYF.

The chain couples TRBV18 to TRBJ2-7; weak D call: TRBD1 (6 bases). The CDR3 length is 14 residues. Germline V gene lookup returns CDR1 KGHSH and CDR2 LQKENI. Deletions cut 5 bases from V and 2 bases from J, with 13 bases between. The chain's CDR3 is CASSTGTTAYEQYF. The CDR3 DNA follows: TGTGCCAGCTCAACCGGGACAACCGCCTACGAGCAGTACTTC. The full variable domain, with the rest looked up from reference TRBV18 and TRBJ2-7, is NAGVMQNPRHLVRRRGQEARLRCSPMKGHSHVYWYRQLPEEGLKFMVYLQKENIIDESGMPKERFSAEFPKEGPSILRIQQVVRGDSAAYFCASSTGTTAYEQYFGPGTRLTVT.

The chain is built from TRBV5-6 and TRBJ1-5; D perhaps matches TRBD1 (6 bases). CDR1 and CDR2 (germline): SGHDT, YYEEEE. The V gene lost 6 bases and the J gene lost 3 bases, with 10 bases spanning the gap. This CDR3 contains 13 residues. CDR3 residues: CASTWGHNQPQHF. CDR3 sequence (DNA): TGTGCCAGCACTTGGGGACACAATCAGCCCCAGCATTTT.

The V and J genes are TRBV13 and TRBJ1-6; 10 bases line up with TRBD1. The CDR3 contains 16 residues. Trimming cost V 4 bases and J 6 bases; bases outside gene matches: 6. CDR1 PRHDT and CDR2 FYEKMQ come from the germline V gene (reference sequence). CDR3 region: CASSSDRGPSNSPLHF. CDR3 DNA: TGTGCCAGCAGCTCCGACAGGGGGCCGAGTAATTCACCCCTCCACTTT.

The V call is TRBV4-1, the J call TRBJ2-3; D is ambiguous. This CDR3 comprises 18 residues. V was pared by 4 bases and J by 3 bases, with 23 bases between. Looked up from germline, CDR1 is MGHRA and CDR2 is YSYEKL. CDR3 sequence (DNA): TGCGCCAGCAGCCCCGCCCCGGGCCCCGTCCGGTTTACAGATACGCAGTATTTT. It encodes CASSPAPGPVRFTDTQYF.

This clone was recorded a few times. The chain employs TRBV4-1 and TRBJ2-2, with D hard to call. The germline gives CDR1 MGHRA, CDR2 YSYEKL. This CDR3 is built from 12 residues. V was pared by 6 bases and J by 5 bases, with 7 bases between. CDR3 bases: TGCGCCAGCAGACACTGGACCGGGGAGCTGTTTTTT. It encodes CASRHWTGELFF.

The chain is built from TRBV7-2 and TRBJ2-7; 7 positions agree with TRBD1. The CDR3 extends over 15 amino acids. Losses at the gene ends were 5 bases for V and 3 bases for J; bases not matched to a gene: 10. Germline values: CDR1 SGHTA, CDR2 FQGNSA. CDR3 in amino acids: CASSPYRGSGYEQYF. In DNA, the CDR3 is TGTGCCAGCAGCCCATACAGGGGATCCGGCTACGAGCAGTACTTC.

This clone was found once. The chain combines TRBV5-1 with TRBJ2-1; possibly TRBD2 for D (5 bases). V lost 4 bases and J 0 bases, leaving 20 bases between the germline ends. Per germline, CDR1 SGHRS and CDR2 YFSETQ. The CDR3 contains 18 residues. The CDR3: CASSESPPDWSSYNEQFF. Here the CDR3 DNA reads TGCGCCAGCAGCGAGTCCCCTCCGGACTGGAGCTCCTACAATGAGCAGTTCTTC.

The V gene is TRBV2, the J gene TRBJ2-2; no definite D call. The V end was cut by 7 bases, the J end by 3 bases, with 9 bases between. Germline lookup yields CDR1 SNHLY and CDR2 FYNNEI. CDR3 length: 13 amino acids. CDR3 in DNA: TGTGCCAGCAAGGCATTGGACACCGGGGAGCTGTTTTTT. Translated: CASKALDTGELFF.

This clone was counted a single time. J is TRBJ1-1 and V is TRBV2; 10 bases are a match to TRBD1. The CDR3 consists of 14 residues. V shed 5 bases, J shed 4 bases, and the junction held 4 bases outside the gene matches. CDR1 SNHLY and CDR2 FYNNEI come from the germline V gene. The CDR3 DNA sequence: TGTGCCAGCAGTCTCCGGACAGGGGGCACTGAAGCTTTCTTT. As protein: CASSLRTGGTEAFF.

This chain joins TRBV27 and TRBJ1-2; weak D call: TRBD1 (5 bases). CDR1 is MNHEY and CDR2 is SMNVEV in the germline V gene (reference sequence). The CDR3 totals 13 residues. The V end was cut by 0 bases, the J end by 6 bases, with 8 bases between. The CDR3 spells CASSLSAGNGYTF. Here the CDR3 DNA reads TGTGCCAGCAGTTTATCGGCAGGGAATGGCTACACCTTC.

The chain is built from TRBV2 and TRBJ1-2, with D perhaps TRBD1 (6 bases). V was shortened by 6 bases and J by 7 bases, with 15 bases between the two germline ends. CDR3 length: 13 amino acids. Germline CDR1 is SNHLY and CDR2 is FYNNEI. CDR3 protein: CASRPWGAAGYTF. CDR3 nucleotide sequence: TGTGCCAGCAGGCCCTGGGGGGCGGCTGGCTACACCTTC.

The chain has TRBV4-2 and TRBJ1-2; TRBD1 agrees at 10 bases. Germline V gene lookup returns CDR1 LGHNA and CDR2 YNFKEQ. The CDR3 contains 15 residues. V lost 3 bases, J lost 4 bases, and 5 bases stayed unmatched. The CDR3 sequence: CASSHPTGGGYGYTF. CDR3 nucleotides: TGTGCCAGCAGCCACCCGACAGGGGGCGGCTATGGCTACACCTTC.

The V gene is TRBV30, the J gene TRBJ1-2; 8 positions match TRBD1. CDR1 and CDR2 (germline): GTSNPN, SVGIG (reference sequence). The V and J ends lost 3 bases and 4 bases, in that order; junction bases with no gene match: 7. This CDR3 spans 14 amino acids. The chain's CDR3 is CAWRTTGGVYGYTF. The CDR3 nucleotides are TGTGCCTGGAGGACCACAGGGGGTGTCTATGGCTACACCTTC.

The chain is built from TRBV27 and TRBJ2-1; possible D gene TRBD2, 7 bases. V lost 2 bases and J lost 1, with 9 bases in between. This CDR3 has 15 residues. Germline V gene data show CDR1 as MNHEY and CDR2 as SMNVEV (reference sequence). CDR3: CASSLAGASYNEQFF. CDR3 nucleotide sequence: TGTGCCAGCAGTTTAGCGGGGGCGTCCTACAATGAGCAGTTCTTC.

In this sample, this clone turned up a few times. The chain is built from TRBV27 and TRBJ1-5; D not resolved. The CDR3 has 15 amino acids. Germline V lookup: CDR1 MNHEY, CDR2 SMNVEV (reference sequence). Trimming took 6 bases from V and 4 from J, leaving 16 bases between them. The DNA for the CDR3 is TGTGCCAGCAGCGGGTTCGGCGTGGGGAATCAGCCCCAGCATTTT. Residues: CASSGFGVGNQPQHF.

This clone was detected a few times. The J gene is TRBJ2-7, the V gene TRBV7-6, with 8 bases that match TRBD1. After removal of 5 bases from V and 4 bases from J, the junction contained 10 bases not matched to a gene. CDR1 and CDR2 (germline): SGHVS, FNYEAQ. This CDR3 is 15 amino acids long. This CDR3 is CASSAPDRGRYEQYF. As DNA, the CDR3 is TGTGCCAGCAGCGCCCCCGACAGGGGTCGGTACGAGCAGTACTTC.

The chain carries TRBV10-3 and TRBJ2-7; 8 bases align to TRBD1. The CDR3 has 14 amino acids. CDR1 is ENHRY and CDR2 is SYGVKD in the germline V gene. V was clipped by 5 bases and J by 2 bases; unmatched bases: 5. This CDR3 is CAISPRTGPYEQYF. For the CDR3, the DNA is TGTGCCATCAGTCCCCGGACAGGGCCCTACGAGCAGTACTTC.

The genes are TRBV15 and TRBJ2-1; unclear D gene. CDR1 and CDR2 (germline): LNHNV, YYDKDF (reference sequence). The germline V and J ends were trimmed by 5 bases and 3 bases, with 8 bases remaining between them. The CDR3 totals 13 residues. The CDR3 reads CATSRSNYNEQFF. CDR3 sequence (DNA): TGTGCCACCAGCCGGTCGAACTACAATGAGCAGTTCTTC.